These 25 T cell receptor beta chains were all obtained from the same sample, sequenced in a study of blood T cell repertoires in COVID-19 (dated by TCRdb to between 2020 and 2021). Library method: the immunoSEQ multiplex PCR assay. TCRdb obtained this table from immuneACCESS and retained in-frame rearrangements with V and J assigned. These tables miss some clones; where compared with another copy, unresolved V genes account for less than half of the shortfall, and the remainder is unexplained. The sample contains 80,000 to 90,000 clones, around four fifths of them found a single time. The ten largest clones add up to around 2.1% of the sample. Sample: peripheral blood. The receptors derive from a woman aged 65 to 85 with acute or convalescent COVID-19.

The chain couples TRBV11-2 to TRBJ1-4; 10 bases agree with TRBD1. From germline, CDR1 is SGHAT and CDR2 FQNNGV. This CDR3 is 15 amino acids long. V lost 5 bases to trimming and J lost 6 bases; unmatched junction nucleotides: 6. The CDR3 sequence: CASSDSGTGDEKLFF. DNA for the CDR3: TGTGCCAGCAGCGACTCCGGGACAGGGGATGAAAAACTGTTTTTT.

This chain joins TRBV9 and TRBJ2-2; maybe TRBD2 (5 bases). CDR3 length: 15 amino acids. Trimming shortened V by 3 bases and J by 1 base, and 10 bases separated the two germline ends. Germline values: CDR1 SGDLS, CDR2 YYNGEE. CDR3 loop: CASSAGGLNTGELFF. The CDR3 DNA reads as TGTGCCAGCAGCGCTGGCGGGCTGAACACCGGGGAGCTGTTTTTT.

This CDR3 reads CASSLERPGNSPLHF. In nucleotides, the CDR3 is TGTGCCAGCAGCTTAGAGCGTCCTGGGAATTCACCCCTCCACTTT. The rearrangement joins TRBV5-5 to TRBJ1-6; D remains ambiguous. CDR1 is SGHKS and CDR2 is YYEKEE in the germline V gene (reference sequence). The CDR3 extends over 15 amino acids. The ends were cut back, 2 bases at V and 7 bases at J, with 13 bases in the middle.

The V gene is TRBV27, the J gene TRBJ1-6; the D is unclear. CDR3 size: 14 residues. Germline-derived CDR1 and CDR2 are MNHEY and SMNVEV (reference sequence). Trimming took off 8 bases at V and 0 bases at J, with 8 bases between the two ends. The CDR3 DNA reads TGTGCCAGCCGGCCTAGCTCCTATAATTCACCCCTCCACTTT. Amino acids: CASRPSSYNSPLHF.

V usage is TRBV3-1 (or the pseudogene TRBV3-2) and J usage is TRBJ1-6; D may be TRBD1 (6 bases). Germline CDR1 reads LGHDT; CDR2 reads YNNKEL (reference sequence). Trimming left V 4 bases short and J 4 bases short, with 8 bases between. This CDR3 region has 14 residues. The CDR3 sequence: CASSPTGYNSPLHF. The CDR3 DNA follows: TGTGCCAGCAGCCCGACAGGATATAATTCACCCCTCCACTTT.

This chain uses TRBV5-1 with TRBJ1-2, with 12 bases that match TRBD1. The germline gives CDR1 SGHRS, CDR2 YFSETQ. CDR3 length: 15 amino acids. V gave up 0 bases and J gave up 6 bases; unmatched junction bases: 3. CDR3 coding DNA: TGCGCCAGCAGCTTGGCGGGACAGGGGGCAGATGGCTACACCTTC. Translated: CASSLAGQGADGYTF.

J is TRBJ1-6 and V is TRBV18, with D uncertain. Trimming stripped 3 bases from V and 6 bases from J, with 18 bases between. The length of the CDR3 is 17 residues. Germline V gene lookup returns CDR1 KGHSH and CDR2 LQKENI. In DNA, the CDR3 is TGTGCCAGCTCACCGCGGGCCCTCGGATCGGGTAATTCACCCCTCCACTTT. The encoded protein is CASSPRALGSGNSPLHF.

V usage is TRBV29-1 and J usage is TRBJ2-2, with a tentative D call TRBD2 (5 bases). The V gene's germline CDR1 is SQVTM and CDR2 ANQGSEA. This CDR3 has 13 amino acids. V dropped 6 bases and J dropped 0 bases, with 8 bases sitting between them. The chain's CDR3 is CSVGLANTGELFF. CDR3 in DNA: TGCAGCGTCGGACTCGCGAACACCGGGGAGCTGTTTTTT.

The chain uses TRBV27 and TRBJ2-3; TRBD2 is a possible D gene (7 bases). CDR3 length equals 16 residues. Germline values: CDR1 MNHEY, CDR2 SMNVEV (reference sequence). With 5 bases removed from V and 6 bases from J, the gap between germline ends came to 21 bases. CDR3 nucleotides: TGTGCCAGCAGTACCGCGAAGGGGGGGCATACGGATACGCAGTATTTT. Protein sequence: CASSTAKGGHTDTQYF.

The V gene is TRBV29-1, the J gene TRBJ1-3; a possible D gene is TRBD1 (5 bases). V was cut by 7 bases and J by 8 bases, with 15 bases left in between. CDR1 and CDR2 from the germline V gene are SQVTM and ANQGSEA. The CDR3 spans 12 residues. This CDR3 reads CSAAVGADTIYF. The CDR3 bases are TGCAGCGCCGCCGTTGGGGCCGACACCATATATTTT.

The rearrangement joins TRBV6-5 to TRBJ1-1; tentatively, D is TRBD1 (5 bases). Germline CDR1 MNHEY, CDR2 SVGAGI. This CDR3 is 13 amino acids long. V shed 8 bases and J shed 7 bases, with 17 bases lying between them. In DNA form, the CDR3 reads TGTGCCAGCTGGGGCAAGGGGCGTATTGAAGCTTTCTTT. It is translated as CASWGKGRIEAFF.

The count of this clone is one. The chain combines TRBV5-1 with TRBJ1-5; D not certain. The CDR3 is 13 amino acids. With 5 bases removed from V and 7 bases from J, the gap between germline ends came to 13 bases. Germline CDR1 is SGHRS and CDR2 is YFSETQ. In DNA form, the CDR3 reads TGCGCCAGCAGTTCCGAGTTCGGGCAGCCCCAGCATTTT. This codes for CASSSEFGQPQHF.

This chain links TRBV4-1 with TRBJ2-7; TRBD1 matches at 12 bases. CDR1 MGHRA and CDR2 YSYEKL come from the germline V gene. Unmatched junction bases numbered 8, after V lost 5 bases and J lost 9 bases. The CDR3 length is 14 residues. CDR3 coding DNA: TGCGCCAGCAGCGACCGGGACAGGGGGCAAGGGCAGTACTTC. This sequence encodes CASSDRDRGQGQYF.

The chain couples TRBV28 to TRBJ1-3; D possibly corresponds to TRBD1 (6 bases). V lost 2 bases to trimming and J lost 0 bases, with 11 bases between them. This CDR3 contains 16 residues. Germline lookup yields CDR1 MDHEN and CDR2 SYDVKM. The CDR3 loop reads CASSLAGTTSGNTIYF. As DNA, the CDR3 is TGTGCCAGCAGTTTAGCTGGGACAACCTCTGGAAACACCATATATTTT.

V gene TRBV5-4 combines with J gene TRBJ2-7; 7 bases are shared with TRBD1. This CDR3 has 16 amino acids. V shed 3 bases and J 3 bases; nucleotides not matched to a gene: 12. The germline CDR1 and CDR2 sequences are SGHNT and YYREEE (reference sequence). CDR3 DNA: TGTGCCAGCAGCTCAAGGGGGCCCGTGGTTAACTACGAGCAGTACTTC. It translates to CASSSRGPVVNYEQYF. The complete variable domain, with remaining parts taken from reference TRBV5-4 and TRBJ2-7, reads ETGVTQSPTHLIKTRGQQVTLRCSSQSGHNTVSWYQQALGQGPQFIFQYYREEENGRGNFPPRFSGLQFPNYSSELNVNALELDDSALYLCASSSRGPVVNYEQYFGPGTRLTVT.

The rearrangement links TRBV7-2 to TRBJ2-7; 8 bases fit TRBD2. Looked up from germline, CDR1 is SGHTA and CDR2 is FQGNSA. Germline trimming cut 2 bases from V and 6 bases from J; bases unmatched to any gene: 9. The CDR3 has 15 amino acids. The CDR3 loop is CASSLSLAGLGEQYF. The CDR3 region has the DNA TGTGCCAGCAGCTTAAGCCTAGCGGGTTTGGGCGAGCAGTACTTC.

Only one count was recorded for this clone. J is TRBJ2-3 and V is TRBV7-9, with 7 bases matching TRBD2. The CDR3 has 14 residues. The V and J ends lost 1 base and 4 bases, in that order; junction bases with no gene match: 2. Germline loops: CDR1 SEHNR, CDR2 FQNEAQ (reference sequence). The CDR3, as DNA: TGTGCCAGCAGCTTAGGGGGACTACCAGATACGCAGTATTTT. Translating gives CASSLGGLPDTQYF.

CDR3 DNA: TGCGCCAGCAGCTTGAAGGGGGCAGAAGATACGCAGTATTTT. This translates into CASSLKGAEDTQYF. The chain employs TRBV5-1 and TRBJ2-3; 7 bases fit TRBD1. The germline V gene encodes CDR1 SGHRS and CDR2 YFSETQ. The CDR3 sequence is 14 residues long. V lost 1 base to trimming and J lost 5 bases; unmatched junction nucleotides: 4.

The chain carries TRBV6-5 and TRBJ1-2; 7 positions match TRBD1. There are 15 residues in the CDR3. Germline assignment: CDR1 MNHEY and CDR2 SVGAGI. V lost 5 bases to trimming and J lost 0 bases; unmatched junction nucleotides: 6. The CDR3 loop reads CASSRDSVANYGYTF. The CDR3 DNA sequence: TGTGCCAGCAGTCGGGACAGCGTAGCTAACTATGGCTACACCTTC.

J is TRBJ2-5 and V is TRBV11-3; maybe TRBD1 (5 bases). Deletions cut 0 bases from V and 2 bases from J, with 10 bases between. The CDR3 spans 15 residues. Germline V gives CDR1 SGHNT, CDR2 YENEEA. CDR3 nucleotides: TGTGCCAGCAGCTTAGAACAGGCCATTCAAGAGACCCAGTACTTC. It is translated as CASSLEQAIQETQYF.

The rearrangement joins TRBV6-5 to TRBJ1-2; D unresolved. The CDR3 totals 12 residues. CDR1 and CDR2 (germline): MNHEY, SVGAGI. V lost 4 bases to trimming and J lost 7 bases, with 10 bases between them. The CDR3: CASSSAATGYTF. The CDR3 DNA is TGTGCCAGCAGTTCCGCGGCCACTGGCTACACCTTC.

This clone was seen a single time. The chain joins TRBV19 to TRBJ1-3; D uncertain. This CDR3 has 14 residues. Trimming left V 3 bases short and J 4 bases short, with 10 bases between. Germline V gives CDR1 LNHDA, CDR2 SQIVND (reference sequence). The CDR3 is CASSMNRGGNTIYF. CDR3 in DNA: TGTGCCAGTAGTATGAACCGTGGCGGAAACACCATATATTTT.

This chain uses TRBV7-9 with TRBJ1-5; D is uncertain. CDR1 is SEHNR, CDR2 FQNEAQ, per germline (reference sequence). V was clipped by 5 bases and J by 5 bases, with 13 bases between them. This CDR3 comprises 14 residues. CDR3 nucleotide sequence: TGTGCCAGCAGCCACCGGGGAGAAGATCAGCCCCAGCATTTT. It encodes CASSHRGEDQPQHF.

The rearrangement uses TRBV15 and TRBJ1-2, with unresolved D. Looked up from germline, CDR1 is LNHNV and CDR2 is YYDKDF (reference sequence). V lost 5 bases to trimming and J lost 9 bases, with 22 bases between them. This CDR3 comprises 15 residues. This chain's CDR3 is CATSLSTVRAASYTF. The CDR3 DNA reads as TGTGCCACCAGCCTATCGACTGTACGCGCGGCAAGCTACACCTTC. The full variable domain, in which reference TRBV15 and TRBJ1-2 provide the parts outside the CDR3, is DAMVIQNPRYQVTQFGKPVTLSCSQTLNHNVMYWYQQKSSQAPKLLFHYYDKDFNNEADTPDNFQSRRPNTSFCFLDIRSPGLGDTAMYLCATSLSTVRAASYTFGSGTRLTVV.

The chain uses TRBV12-3 or TRBV12-4 and TRBJ2-3; the D is unclear. The CDR3 totals 12 residues. With 5 bases removed from V and 1 base from J, the gap between germline ends came to 4 bases. CDR3 sequence reads: CASSAGTDTQYF. The DNA of the CDR3 is TGTGCCAGCAGTGCAGGCACAGATACGCAGTATTTT.